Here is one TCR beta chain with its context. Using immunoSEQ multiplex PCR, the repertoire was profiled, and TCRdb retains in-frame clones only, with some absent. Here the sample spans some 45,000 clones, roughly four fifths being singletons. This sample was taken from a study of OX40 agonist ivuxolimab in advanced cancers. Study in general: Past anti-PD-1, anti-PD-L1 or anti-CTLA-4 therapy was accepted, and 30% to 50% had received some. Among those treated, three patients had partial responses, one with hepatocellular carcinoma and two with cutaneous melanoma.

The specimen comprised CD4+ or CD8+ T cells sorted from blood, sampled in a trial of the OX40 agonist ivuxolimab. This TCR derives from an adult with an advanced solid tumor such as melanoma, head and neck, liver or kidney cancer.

CDR3: CASSIANQETQYF. CDR3 nucleotides: TGTGCCAGTAGTATAGCCAACCAAGAGACCCAGTACTTC. This sequence joins TRBV19 and TRBJ2-5; D remains unclear. The CDR3 is 13 amino acids. Germline values: CDR1 LNHDA, CDR2 SQIVND (reference sequence). Trimming removed 1 base from V and 0 bases from J, with 3 bases in between.